Listed here are 13 T cell receptor beta chains from one sample, sequenced in a study of T cell responses to AZD1222 COVID-19 vaccine. Only in-frame clones appear in the TCRdb table, and some are missing; sequencing was by immunoSEQ multiplex PCR. The sample consists of some 40,000 clones, roughly 78% of them appearing once. The sample was peripheral blood, taken 28 days after the second dose of the MenACWY control vaccine. These receptors originate from an adult who received the MenACWY meningococcal vaccine as a control.

The gene calls are TRBV28 and TRBJ1-1; tentatively, D is TRBD1 (6 bases). Between the trimmed V and J ends, which lost 10 bases and 0 bases, there was a span of 18 bases. This CDR3 comprises 15 residues. CDR1 is MDHEN, CDR2 SYDVKM, per germline. In DNA, the CDR3 is TGTGCCACGAGGGGGGCCCATGGAGTGAACACTGAAGCTTTCTTT. Translating it yields CATRGAHGVNTEAFF. Looking up the rest from reference TRBV28 and TRBJ1-1 gives the full variable domain: DVKVTQSSRYLVKRTGEKVFLECVQDMDHENMFWYRQDPGLGLRLIYFSYDVKMKEKGDIPEGYSVSREKKERFSLILESASTNQTSMYLCATRGAHGVNTEAFFGQGTRLTVV.

This chain links TRBV7-2 with TRBJ1-5; D possibly corresponds to TRBD1 (6 bases). This CDR3 is 14 amino acids long. The germline gives CDR1 SGHTA, CDR2 FQGNSA. Trimming pared 5 bases from V and 2 bases from J, leaving 10 bases between. CDR3 sequence: CASSVRQGNQPQHF. CDR3 nucleotides: TGTGCCAGCAGCGTACGACAGGGCAATCAGCCCCAGCATTTT.

The chain joins TRBV27 to TRBJ1-1, with unresolved D. There are 13 residues in the CDR3. Trimming removed 6 bases at V and 1 base at J, with 9 bases between. CDR1 and CDR2 from the germline V gene are MNHEY and SMNVEV (reference sequence). The CDR3 DNA is TGTGCCAGCAGCGTCGGAAAGAACACTGAAGCTTTCTTT. Its translation: CASSVGKNTEAFF.

The chain is built from TRBV5-6 and TRBJ1-5; D unclear. The length of the CDR3 is 15 residues. V was trimmed by 4 bases and J by 6 bases, leaving 17 bases between them. Germline CDR1 is SGHDT and CDR2 is YYEEEE. DNA for the CDR3: TGTGCCAGCAGCACTGGAGTAGGTTCAATTCAGCCCCAGCATTTT. As protein: CASSTGVGSIQPQHF.

This clone was detected a few times. The rearrangement joins TRBV25-1 to TRBJ2-2; no definite D call. The length of the CDR3 is 16 residues. V lost 0 bases, J lost 0 bases, and 8 bases lay in between. The germline V gene encodes CDR1 MGHDK and CDR2 SYGVNS. CDR3 DNA: TGTGCCAGCAGTGAATATCCAGGTGCGAACACCGGGGAGCTGTTTTTT. It codes for CASSEYPGANTGELFF.

Comment on this clone: Other DNA sequences of this sample code for an identical CDR3. The genes are TRBV5-1 and TRBJ1-2; 7 bases are shared with TRBD1. Unmatched junction bases numbered 8, after V lost 4 bases and J lost 5 bases. The CDR3 totals 14 residues. Germline CDR1 SGHRS, CDR2 YFSETQ. The CDR3 loop is CASSSRQGPYGYTF. The CDR3 region has the DNA TGCGCCAGCAGCAGCCGACAGGGTCCATATGGCTACACCTTC. The variable domain in full, completed from reference TRBV5-1 and TRBJ1-2, reads KAGVTQTPRYLIKTRGQQVTLSCSPISGHRSVSWYQQTPGQGLQFLFEYFSETQRNKGNFPGRFSGRQFSNSRSEMNVSTLELGDSALYLCASSSRQGPYGYTFGSGTRLTVV.

This chain joins TRBV5-1 and TRBJ2-2, with TRBD1 identical over 7 bases. In germline, CDR1 is SGHRS, CDR2 YFSETQ. J gave up 7 bases and V 1 base, and 4 bases lay outside the gene matches. The CDR3 consists of 14 residues. The CDR3 loop reads CASSLTGEIGELFF. The CDR3 DNA sequence: TGCGCCAGCAGCTTGACAGGGGAAATCGGGGAGCTGTTTTTT.

This chain links TRBV30 with TRBJ1-1; D unresolved. The germline CDR1 and CDR2 sequences are GTSNPN and SVGIG (reference sequence). The CDR3 runs 12 residues. V was clipped by 4 bases and J by 6 bases, with 12 bases between them. As DNA, the CDR3 is TGTGCCTGGACTCAAGGGAGGGCTGAAGCTTTCTTT. Translating gives CAWTQGRAEAFF.

The chain is built from TRBV24-1 and TRBJ1-5; no clear D gene. The CDR3 sequence is 14 residues long. The germline V gene encodes CDR1 KGHDR and CDR2 SFDVKD. Trimming cost V 5 bases and J 4 bases, with 11 bases left between them. CDR3 sequence: CATSAGYPNQPQHF. CDR3 nucleotide sequence: TGTGCCACCAGTGCGGGGTATCCTAATCAGCCCCAGCATTTT.

The V gene is TRBV10-3, the J gene TRBJ1-2; TRBD1 aligns across 7 bases. The CDR3 extends over 14 amino acids. The germline CDR1 and CDR2 sequences are ENHRY and SYGVKD. V lost 5 bases, J lost 0 bases, and 3 bases stayed unmatched. The CDR3 reads CAISSTGTNYGYTF. The CDR3 DNA is TGTGCCATCAGTTCGACAGGGACTAACTATGGCTACACCTTC.

Concerning this clone itself: This sample also contains other DNA sequences that code for the same CDR3. This rearrangement joins TRBV6-1 to TRBJ2-7; D uncertain. Germline V gives CDR1 MNHNS, CDR2 SASEGT. Trimming stripped 2 bases from V and 4 bases from J, with 3 bases between. The CDR3 length is 11 residues. The CDR3 reads CASSEQYEQYV. CDR3 nucleotide sequence: TGTGCCAGCAGTGAACAATACGAGCAGTACGTC.

The chain recombines TRBV7-9 with TRBJ2-4; TRBD1 is a possible D gene (6 bases). The germline V gene has CDR1 SEHNR and CDR2 FQNEAQ (reference sequence). The CDR3 runs to 17 residues. V shed 3 bases and J shed 0 bases, with 15 bases lying between them. The CDR3 DNA sequence: TGTGCCAGCAGCTTGGGAGACAGGTGGTTAGCCAAAAACATTCAGTACTTC. Translated: CASSLGDRWLAKNIQYF. Together with reference TRBV7-9 and TRBJ2-4, the CDR3 gives the full variable domain: DTGVSQNPRHKITKRGQNVTFRCDPISEHNRLYWYRQTLGQGPEFLTYFQNEAQLEKSRLLSDRFSAERPKGSFSTLEIQRTEQGDSAMYLCASSLGDRWLAKNIQYFGAGTRLSVL.

This clone occurred once. The rearrangement links TRBV27 to TRBJ1-5, with a possible D match to TRBD1 (6 bases). Trimming shortened V by 8 bases and J by 3 bases, and 17 bases separated the two germline ends. From germline, CDR1 is MNHEY and CDR2 SMNVEV (reference sequence). The CDR3 has 15 amino acids. DNA of the CDR3: TGTGCCAGCTCCGAGACAGGCGGATTCAATCAGCCCCAGCATTTT. This translates into CASSETGGFNQPQHF.